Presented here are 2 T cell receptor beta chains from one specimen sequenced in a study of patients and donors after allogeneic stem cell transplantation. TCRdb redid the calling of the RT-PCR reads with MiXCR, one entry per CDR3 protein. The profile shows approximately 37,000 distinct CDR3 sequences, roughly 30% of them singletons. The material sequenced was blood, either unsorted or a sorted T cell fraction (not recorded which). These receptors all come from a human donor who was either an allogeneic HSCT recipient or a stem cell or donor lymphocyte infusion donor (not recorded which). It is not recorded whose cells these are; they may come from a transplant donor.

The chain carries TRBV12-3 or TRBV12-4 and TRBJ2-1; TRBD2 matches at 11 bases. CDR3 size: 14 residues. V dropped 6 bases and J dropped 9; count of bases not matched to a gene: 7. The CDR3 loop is CASSLSGRAPEQFF. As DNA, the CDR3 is TGTGCCAGCAGCCTTAGCGGGAGGGCCCCTGAGCAGTTCTTC.

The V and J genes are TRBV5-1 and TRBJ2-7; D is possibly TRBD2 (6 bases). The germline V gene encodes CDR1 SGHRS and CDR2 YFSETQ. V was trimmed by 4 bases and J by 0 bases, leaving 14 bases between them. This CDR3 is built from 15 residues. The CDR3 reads CASSLISGSSYEQYF. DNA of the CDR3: TGCGCCAGCAGCCTGATTAGCGGTTCCTCCTACGAGCAGTACTTC.